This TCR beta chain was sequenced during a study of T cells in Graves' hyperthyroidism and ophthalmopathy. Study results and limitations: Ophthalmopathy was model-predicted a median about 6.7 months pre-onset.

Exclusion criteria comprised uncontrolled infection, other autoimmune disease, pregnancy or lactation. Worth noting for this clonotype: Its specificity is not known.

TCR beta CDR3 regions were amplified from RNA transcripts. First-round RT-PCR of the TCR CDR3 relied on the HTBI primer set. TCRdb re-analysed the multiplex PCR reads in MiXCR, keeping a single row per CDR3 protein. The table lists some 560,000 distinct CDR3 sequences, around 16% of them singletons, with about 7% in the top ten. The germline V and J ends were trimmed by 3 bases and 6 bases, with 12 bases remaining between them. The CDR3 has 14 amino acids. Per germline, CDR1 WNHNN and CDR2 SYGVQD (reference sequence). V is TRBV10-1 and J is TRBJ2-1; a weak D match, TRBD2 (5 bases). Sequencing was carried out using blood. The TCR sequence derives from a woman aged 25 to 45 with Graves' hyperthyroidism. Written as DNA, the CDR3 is TGCGCCAGCAGTGAACATCTAGCTTCCAATGAGCAGTTCTTC. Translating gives CASSEHLASNEQFF.